The present entry profiles one T cell receptor beta chain with its context. It has no known antigen specificity. The sample holds no much larger clone one base away, and base qualities are not on file. TCR CDR3 regions were amplified from genomic DNA by multiplex PCR using the deep immunoSEQ assay. Extracted genomic DNA from each cell subset was distributed evenly across all wells of several immunoSEQ 96-well plates, and each plate was treated as a replicate. Each replicate PCR for sorted subsets received 200 ng genomic DNA, equal to around 32,000 T cell genomes. Purified libraries were quantified with a Qubit 3.0 fluorometer, sized on a Bioanalyzer 2100, and re-quantified with the KAPA Library Quantification kit. Each immunoSEQ 96-well plate was sequenced on its own single-read 150-cycle Illumina NextSeq 550 flow cell. The published analysis was carried out like this. Because only junctional sequences without quality scores were contained in the immunoSEQ output, filtering matching that applied to full-length reads could not be performed. Sequences were annotated with PyIR, a Python wrapper for IgBLAST v1.9, and V/J genes and CDR3 were assigned using IMGT germline references. Reads with weak V/J assignments (E-value above 1e-6), missing CDR3, stop codons, out-of-frame junctions, or ambiguous translated residues were removed. V3J clonotypes were defined as sequences sharing an identical inferred V gene, J gene, and CDR3 amino acid sequence. To compute the percentage overlap between repertoires, the number of shared unique clonotypes was divided by the size of the smaller repertoire. Three approaches were used to assess repertoire richness: RTK rarefaction, the Chao1 estimator, and Recon v2.1 estimates of unobserved clonotypes. Generation probabilities for all TCRbeta clonotypes obtained by the gDNA method from four donors were computed using OLGA. In its TCRdb copy, this immuneACCESS table keeps in-frame sequences only and misses some clones. Where compared with another copy, unresolved V genes explain less than half of these, and the others have no known cause. That table furnishes V, J and clone size, whereas the DNA furnished D and trimming. This sample is represented by about 680,000 clones; about 90% of them were singletons. 24% of the sample rests with the top ten.

For the CD8 naive samples, CD45RO-negative cells were positively selected for CCR7, yielding a CD45RA+CCR7+ population from which TemRA cells were excluded. Healthy HIV-negative adults with no recently reported acute infections or vaccinations were included as donors. Every donor was a Caucasian adult living in Nashville, Tennessee, USA. Blood was collected by leukapheresis, and PBMCs were isolated by Ficoll-Histopaque density gradient centrifugation and then cryopreserved in liquid nitrogen vapor phase. Analytical flow cytometry was used to check the purity and quantity of each magnetically sorted T cell population. Genomic DNA was isolated from each sorted fraction and quantified by UV absorbance on a Nanodrop 2000c. The sample originates from a study of shared clonotypes between healthy human individuals (dated by TCRdb to about 2020). Study-wide context: The cohort included a few men and a couple of women between 18 and 49 years of age. Per donor, leukapheresis produced somewhere between about 0.85 and 9.5 billion PBMCs. For each donor, CD4 naive and CD4 memory were each run on three plates, CD8 naive on two plates, and CD8 memory on one plate. To estimate repertoire size and how much clonotypes are shared between individuals, the study performed deep sequencing of blood TCR repertoires from five healthy adults. Libraries were prepared and TCR repertoires were sequenced by different laboratories using diverse techniques, in order to increase sequencing depth and limit assay-specific biases. Paper-wide results and their limitations: Because the study included only a small number of donors, the genetic and exposure-history diversity represented was limited. When a handful of donors were compared, the shared fraction of clonotypes was around 5% for naive CD4, over 3% for naive CD8, roughly 2.5% for memory CD4, and 0.35% to 0.4% for memory CD8. Larger estimated clonotype richness was generally found for naive subsets than for memory subsets. Sampling was restricted to blood, and TCR repertoires in tissues likely differ from the TCR repertoires found in blood. Even with the large sequencing depth, rarefaction of the sorted-subset datasets indicated that sequencing was incomplete. Compared with non-shared clonotypes, the clonotypes found in all four sorted-subset donors had higher generation probabilities. Pairwise subsampling led to the expectation that sequencing depth would affect the degree of clonotype sharing among donors.

The CDR3 has 15 amino acids, counting the end cysteine and phenylalanine. Of all the DNA, just the CDR3 is kept, 45 bases in frame from base 1. The germline V gene (reference sequence) sets CDR1 to LNHNV and CDR2 to YYDKDF. Cut back by 1 base and 0 bases, the V and J ends lie 10 bases apart. The V gene is TRBV15 and the J gene is TRBJ2-7, with TRBD1 perhaps the D gene, on 6 matching bases. Material for sequencing was naive CD8+ T cells sorted from blood. The cell subset or site label on this specimen signifies: CD45RA+CCR7+. The TCR was taken from a young man in good health. This receptor has the CDR3 CATSRGTVSSYEQYF. The bases read TGTGCCACCAGCAGAGGGACAGTGAGCTCCTACGAGCAGTACTTC.